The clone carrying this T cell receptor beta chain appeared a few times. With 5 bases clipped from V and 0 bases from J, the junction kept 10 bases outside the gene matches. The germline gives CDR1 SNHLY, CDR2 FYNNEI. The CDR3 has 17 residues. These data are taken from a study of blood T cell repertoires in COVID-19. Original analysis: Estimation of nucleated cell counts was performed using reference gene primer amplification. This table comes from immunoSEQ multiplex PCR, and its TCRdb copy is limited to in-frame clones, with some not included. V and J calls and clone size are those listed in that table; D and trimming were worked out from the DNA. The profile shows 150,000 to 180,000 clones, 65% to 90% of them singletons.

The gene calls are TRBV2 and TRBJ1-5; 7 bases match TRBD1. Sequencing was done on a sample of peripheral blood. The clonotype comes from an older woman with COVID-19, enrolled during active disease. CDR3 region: CASSKGAQSYSNQPQHF. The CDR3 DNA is TGTGCCAGCAGTAAGGGGGCCCAGTCCTATAGCAATCAGCCCCAGCATTTT.